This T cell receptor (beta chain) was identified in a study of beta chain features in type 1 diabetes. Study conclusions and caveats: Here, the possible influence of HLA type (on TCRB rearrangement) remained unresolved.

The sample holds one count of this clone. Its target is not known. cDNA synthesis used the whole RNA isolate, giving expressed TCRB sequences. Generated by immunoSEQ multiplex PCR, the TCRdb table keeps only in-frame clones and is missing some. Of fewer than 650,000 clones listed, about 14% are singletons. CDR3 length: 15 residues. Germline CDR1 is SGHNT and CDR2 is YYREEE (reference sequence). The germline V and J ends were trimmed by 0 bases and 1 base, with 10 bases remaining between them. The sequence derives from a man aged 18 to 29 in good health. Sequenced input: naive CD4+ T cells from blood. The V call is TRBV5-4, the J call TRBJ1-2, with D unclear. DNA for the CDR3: TGTGCCAGCAGCTTGGAAAAGGGAGTTAACTATGGCTACACCTTC. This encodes CASSLEKGVNYGYTF.